This passage covers 24 T cell receptor beta chains from one sample sequenced in a study of blood T cell repertoires in COVID-19. Only in-frame clones appear in the TCRdb table, and some are missing; sequencing was by immunoSEQ multiplex PCR. The table includes roughly 71,000 clones, roughly 80% detected once. Input material: peripheral blood. The source is a man aged 70-80 years who had recovered from COVID-19.

The rearrangement uses TRBV19 and TRBJ2-4; perhaps TRBD1 as D (6 bases). The CDR3 runs 15 residues. Looked up from germline, CDR1 is LNHDA and CDR2 is SQIVND (reference sequence). V was trimmed by 6 bases and J by 6 bases, leaving 18 bases between them. CDR3 amino acids: CASRGSQGLRNIQYF. CDR3 nucleotide sequence: TGTGCCAGTAGAGGTTCTCAGGGGTTGAGAAACATTCAGTACTTC. Drawing the rest from reference TRBV19 and TRBJ2-4, the complete variable domain is DGGITQSPKYLFRKEGQNVTLSCEQNLNHDAMYWYRQDPGQGLRLIYYSQIVNDFQKGDIAEGYSVSREKKESFPLTVTSAQKNPTAFYLCASRGSQGLRNIQYFGAGTRLSVL.

The J gene is TRBJ2-1, the V gene TRBV10-1; TRBD2 is a possible D gene (6 bases). Germline V gene data show CDR1 as WNHNN and CDR2 as SYGVQD (reference sequence). V gave up 4 bases and J gave up 5 bases, with 18 bases separating them. This CDR3 spans 16 amino acids. This CDR3 is CASSARESSDNNEQFF. The CDR3 DNA reads TGCGCCAGCAGTGCCCGGGAGAGTTCCGATAACAATGAGCAGTTCTTC.

This rearrangement joins TRBV28 to TRBJ1-5; 7 bases line up with TRBD1. With V trimmed by 8 bases and J by 5 bases, 12 bases remained unmatched. The CDR3 is 15 amino acids. Germline values: CDR1 MDHEN, CDR2 SYDVKM. In nucleotides, the CDR3 is TGTGCCAGCTTAAACCCGGGACAGCTGTATCAGCCCCAGCATTTT. Amino acids: CASLNPGQLYQPQHF. The full variable domain, its missing parts supplied by reference TRBV28 and TRBJ1-5, is DVKVTQSSRYLVKRTGEKVFLECVQDMDHENMFWYRQDPGLGLRLIYFSYDVKMKEKGDIPEGYSVSREKKERFSLILESASTNQTSMYLCASLNPGQLYQPQHFGDGTRLSIL.

CDR3 protein: CASSPNRGRGTGELFF. The CDR3, as DNA: TGTGCCAGCAGCCCAAACAGGGGGCGCGGCACCGGGGAGCTGTTTTTT. The V and J genes are TRBV5-4 and TRBJ2-2, with 9 nucleotides matching TRBD1. With V trimmed by 4 bases and J by 4 bases, 8 bases remained unmatched. CDR1 and CDR2 (germline): SGHNT, YYREEE (reference sequence). The CDR3 is 16 amino acids.

The gene calls are TRBV5-1 and TRBJ2-7, with D possibly being TRBD2 (6 bases). With 4 bases removed from V and 5 bases from J, the gap between germline ends came to 16 bases. This CDR3 has 14 amino acids. Per germline, CDR1 SGHRS and CDR2 YFSETQ. CDR3 loop: CASSPTTSSDEQYF. As DNA, the CDR3 is TGCGCCAGCAGCCCAACGACTAGTTCAGACGAGCAGTACTTC.

The V gene is TRBV7-9, the J gene TRBJ2-7; D perhaps matches TRBD2 (5 bases). In germline, CDR1 is SEHNR, CDR2 FQNEAQ (reference sequence). V shed 3 bases and J shed 4 bases, with 7 bases lying between them. The CDR3 runs 12 residues. The CDR3 DNA sequence: TGTGCCAGCAGCTTTGGGGAGTACGAGCAGTACTTC. Protein sequence: CASSFGEYEQYF.

The chain has TRBV11-2 and TRBJ1-4; D is uncertain. V was clipped by 6 bases and J by 6 bases, with 11 bases between them. Per the germline V gene, CDR1 is SGHAT and CDR2 is FQNNGV. CDR3 length: 13 residues. CDR3 amino acids: CASSYAGDEKLFF. As DNA, the CDR3 is TGTGCCAGCAGTTACGCGGGTGATGAAAAACTGTTTTTT.

J is TRBJ2-3 and V is TRBV28, with 8 nucleotides matching TRBD1. From germline, CDR1 is MDHEN and CDR2 SYDVKM. Losses at the gene ends were 3 bases for V and 0 bases for J; bases not matched to a gene: 20. This CDR3 is 21 amino acids long. CDR3 nucleotide sequence: TGTGCCAGCAGTTTGGATCGTCGGGACAGGTGTATGAAAACTAGCACAGATACGCAGTATTTT. Translation gives CASSLDRRDRCMKTSTDTQYF. The whole variable domain, filled in from reference TRBV28 and TRBJ2-3, reads DVKVTQSSRYLVKRTGEKVFLECVQDMDHENMFWYRQDPGLGLRLIYFSYDVKMKEKGDIPEGYSVSREKKERFSLILESASTNQTSMYLCASSLDRRDRCMKTSTDTQYFGPGTRLTVL.

For the CDR3, the DNA is TGTGCCAGCAGTGAAGTAACGGGAGTCGCAGATACGCAGTATTTT. It yields the protein CASSEVTGVADTQYF. This chain joins TRBV2 and TRBJ2-3; D may be TRBD2 (6 bases). Germline CDR1 reads SNHLY; CDR2 reads FYNNEI. The CDR3 has 15 residues. Between the trimmed V and J ends, which lost 1 base and 4 bases, there was a span of 12 bases.

V and J are TRBV30 and TRBJ1-6; D possibly corresponds to TRBD1 (6 bases). This CDR3 comprises 13 residues. CDR1 and CDR2 from the germline V gene are GTSNPN and SVGIG (reference sequence). Trimming cost V 4 bases and J 9 bases, with 13 bases left between them. In DNA, the CDR3 is TGTGCCTGGACAGGGGACGGTGGTTCACCCCTCCACTTT. This translates into CAWTGDGGSPLHF.

The chain employs TRBV27 and TRBJ2-7; 11 nucleotides line up with TRBD1. V lost 6 bases to trimming and J lost 1 base; unmatched junction nucleotides: 17. CDR3 length: 19 amino acids. Germline-derived CDR1 and CDR2 are MNHEY and SMNVEV (reference sequence). The CDR3 nucleotides are TGTGCCAGCAGCAGGGGGGACAGGGGGATCTTCGGTGGTTCCTACGAGCAGTACTTC. This encodes CASSRGDRGIFGGSYEQYF.

Concerning this clone: An end of the junction does not agree with germline; a read error may underlie this. V gene TRBV5-8 combines with J gene TRBJ2-4; D is uncertain. The germline V gene encodes CDR1 SGHTS and CDR2 YDEGEE. CDR3 length: 12 residues. The chain's CDR3 is CASSLVARPPNF. CDR3 coding DNA: TGTGCCAGCAGCTTGGTCGCTCGCCCACCTAACTTC.

The chain links TRBV19 to TRBJ2-1; weak D call: TRBD1 (5 bases). Trimming removed 7 bases at V and 4 bases at J, with 8 bases between. CDR1 and CDR2 (germline): LNHDA, SQIVND (reference sequence). The CDR3 is 12 residues long. The CDR3 sequence: CASIDRYNEQFF. The CDR3 DNA follows: TGTGCCAGTATTGACAGATACAATGAGCAGTTCTTC. The whole variable domain, remainder taken from reference TRBV19 and TRBJ2-1, is DGGITQSPKYLFRKEGQNVTLSCEQNLNHDAMYWYRQDPGQGLRLIYYSQIVNDFQKGDIAEGYSVSREKKESFPLTVTSAQKNPTAFYLCASIDRYNEQFFGPGTRLTVL.

Remarks on this clone: The sample carries other DNA sequences with the same CDR3. The chain uses TRBV28 and TRBJ1-1, with 9 nucleotides matching TRBD1. This CDR3 spans 14 amino acids. Germline CDR1 and CDR2: MDHEN and SYDVKM. Losses at the gene ends were 4 bases for V and 2 bases for J; bases not matched to a gene: 2. CDR3 DNA: TGTGCCAGCAGTTCGGGACAGGGAAACACTGAAGCTTTCTTT. It yields the protein CASSSGQGNTEAFF.

The V gene is TRBV18, the J gene TRBJ2-2, with TRBD2 as a possible D gene (5 bases). CDR3 length: 15 residues. Germline V gene lookup returns CDR1 KGHSH and CDR2 LQKENI. V gave up 4 bases and J gave up 0 bases, with 9 bases separating them. In nucleotides, the CDR3 is TGTGCCAGCTCACGAGGGCAGACGAACACCGGGGAGCTGTTTTTT. Amino acid sequence: CASSRGQTNTGELFF.

The V call is TRBV7-8, the J call TRBJ2-7; the match to TRBD1 covers 8 bases. Germline values: CDR1 SGHVS, CDR2 FQNEAQ. This CDR3 is built from 14 residues. Trimming at V came to 5 bases and at J to 2 bases, leaving 5 bases not matched to a gene. The CDR3 region is CASSPGTGAYEQYF. The CDR3, as DNA: TGTGCCAGCAGCCCTGGGACAGGAGCCTACGAGCAGTACTTC. The full variable domain, rest sourced from reference TRBV7-8 and TRBJ2-7, is GAGVSQSPRYKVAKRGQDVALRCDPISGHVSLFWYQQALGQGPEFLTYFQNEAQLDKSGLPSDRFFAERPEGSVSTLKIQRTQQEDSAVYLCASSPGTGAYEQYFGPGTRLTVT.

CDR3 in DNA: TGTGCCAGCAGCCCAGAGGGACAGGGGGGTCTGGATGGCTACACCTTC. This translates into CASSPEGQGGLDGYTF. The rearrangement links TRBV7-3 to TRBJ1-2; 11 bases match TRBD1. CDR3 length: 16 amino acids. V lost 5 bases and J lost 6; bases outside the gene matches: 11. Germline CDR1 and CDR2: SGHTA and FQGTGA.

CDR3 protein: CASSLLLAGGTDTQYF. The CDR3 nucleotides are TGTGCCAGCAGCCTCCTACTAGCGGGAGGGACAGATACGCAGTATTTT. V and J are TRBV11-2 and TRBJ2-3; TRBD2 aligns across 13 bases. Germline V gives CDR1 SGHAT, CDR2 FQNNGV. The CDR3 is 16 amino acids. Unmatched junction bases numbered 5, after V lost 5 bases and J lost 3 bases.

This chain uses TRBV9 with TRBJ2-7; 8 bases match TRBD1. There are 15 residues in the CDR3. Looked up from germline, CDR1 is SGDLS and CDR2 is YYNGEE. The V segment lost 0 bases and the J segment 4 bases; nucleotides outside the gene matches: 6. Here the CDR3 DNA reads TGTGCCAGCAGCGTAGGGGCAGGGGGCGTTTACGAGCAGTACTTC. This encodes CASSVGAGGVYEQYF.

The CDR3 DNA reads TGCGCCAGCAGCTTGGGGCAGGTCCAAGAGACCCAGTACTTC. It is translated as CASSLGQVQETQYF. The J gene is TRBJ2-5, the V gene TRBV5-1; D call uncertain. The CDR3 runs 14 residues. Germline CDR1 is SGHRS and CDR2 is YFSETQ. Trimming stripped 0 bases from V and 1 base from J, with 7 bases between.

The chain uses TRBV2 and TRBJ1-2, with D possibly TRBD1 on 6 matching bases. The V gene's germline CDR1 is SNHLY and CDR2 FYNNEI. V was pared by 7 bases and J by 4 bases, with 19 bases between. The CDR3 is 15 amino acids. CDR3 region: CASTGTTNRAYGYTF. The DNA for the CDR3 is TGTGCCAGCACCGGAACTACCAACAGGGCCTATGGCTACACCTTC.

The chain employs TRBV18 and TRBJ2-4; TRBD2 aligns across 7 bases. The germline CDR1 and CDR2 sequences are KGHSH and LQKENI. The CDR3 has 15 residues. Losses at the gene ends were 0 bases for V and 1 base for J; bases not matched to a gene: 0. The chain's CDR3 is CASSPPGGAKNIQYF. CDR3 sequence (DNA): TGTGCCAGCTCACCACCCGGGGGGGCCAAAAACATTCAGTACTTC.

The chain uses TRBV6-2 or TRBV6-3 and TRBJ1-5, with TRBD1 as a possible D gene (5 bases). From germline, CDR1 is MNHEY and CDR2 SVGEGT. V gave up 2 bases and J gave up 3 bases, with 17 bases separating them. CDR3 length: 17 amino acids. CDR3 sequence reads: CASSYRRLSGANQPQHF. In DNA form, the CDR3 reads TGTGCCAGCAGTTACAGACGCTTAAGCGGGGCCAATCAGCCCCAGCATTTT.

The chain recombines TRBV4-1 with TRBJ2-7, with 9 bases aligning to TRBD1. Unmatched junction bases numbered 16, after V lost 5 bases and J lost 5 bases. This CDR3 has 17 residues. The germline V gene has CDR1 MGHRA and CDR2 YSYEKL. CDR3 amino acids: CASSAGGPGTGNHEQYF. The CDR3 nucleotides are TGCGCCAGCAGCGCGGGTGGCCCCGGGACAGGGAACCACGAGCAGTACTTC.